This T cell receptor beta chain was recorded in a study of blood T cell repertoires in COVID-19. Across the study: Samples representing acute and convalescent COVID-19 were sourced from the United States, Italy and Spain. Nucleic acid was either cDNA or gDNA, and it came from T cells, B-cell-depleted T cells, or PBMCs.

Germline V CDR1 and CDR2: MNHNY, SVGAGI (reference sequence). This CDR3 comprises 15 residues. V was pared by 7 bases and J by 8 bases, with 13 bases of the junction left unmatched. Original handling: The assay estimated nucleated cells by amplifying reference gene primers. Generated by immunoSEQ multiplex PCR, the TCRdb table keeps only in-frame clones and is missing some. For V, J and clone size, that table is used; D and trimming come from the DNA. The data show 180,000 or so clones, around 86% seen once. This clone was recorded at least ten times. This chain uses TRBV6-6 with TRBJ1-4, with 7 nucleotides matching TRBD1. The receptor was isolated from a man aged 55 to 69 with acute or convalescent COVID-19. Source material: peripheral blood. CDR3 nucleotide sequence: TGTGCCAGCACCTACAGGGGTCAATATGCCGAAAAACTGTTTTTT. This codes for CASTYRGQYAEKLFF.